These 30 T cell receptor beta chains originate from one sample sequenced in a study of T cell repertoires in cytomegalovirus infection. For these TCRs, the target antigens are not known. One entry per CDR3 protein, called by TCRdb with MiXCR from the reads. The sample has fewer than 1,000,000 distinct CDR3 sequences; roughly 30% are singletons. The sequenced sample was cultured CD8+ T cells from PBMCs, obtained from culture after CMV antigen stimulation. The receptors here all came from a human donor in good health (CMV status not recorded). Some clones in this sample may be carry-over from other donors' samples.

This clonotype was detected ten times or more. One end of the junction is discordant with germline, which a read error may explain. V is TRBV7-6 and J is TRBJ2-3, with 7 bases that match TRBD1. This CDR3 is 14 amino acids long. Germline CDR1 SGHVS, CDR2 FNYEAQ. CDR3 residues: CASSRGGPLDTQYF. In DNA form, the CDR3 reads TGTGCTAGCAGCCGAGGGGGCCCACTGGATACGCAGTATTTT.

This clonotype was counted only a few times. The CDR3 loop reads CASSSRTGRNTEAFF. The CDR3 DNA sequence: TGTGCCAGTAGTTCCCGGACAGGGAGAAACACTGAAGCTTTCTTT. The chain is built from TRBV19 and TRBJ1-1; TRBD1 aligns across 8 bases. The germline CDR1 and CDR2 sequences are LNHDA and SQIVND (reference sequence). The CDR3 is 15 residues long. With 5 bases clipped from V and 2 bases from J, the junction kept 7 bases outside the gene matches. Looking up the rest from reference TRBV19 and TRBJ1-1 gives the full variable domain: DGGITQSPKYLFRKEGQNVTLSCEQNLNHDAMYWYRQDPGQGLRLIYYSQIVNDFQKGDIAEGYSVSREKKESFPLTVTSAQKNPTAFYLCASSSRTGRNTEAFFGQGTRLTVV.

The rearrangement joins TRBV27 to TRBJ1-2; D perhaps matches TRBD1 (5 bases). CDR1 and CDR2 (germline): MNHEY, SMNVEV (reference sequence). The CDR3 contains 15 residues. V was cut by 5 bases and J by 3 bases, with 16 bases left in between. The chain's CDR3 is CASSPWGGTHYGYTF. CDR3 bases: TGTGCCAGCAGTCCCTGGGGGGGGACTCACTATGGCTACACCTTC.

This clonotype was seen more than once but under ten times. The rearrangement links TRBV6-6 to TRBJ1-2, with 8 positions matching TRBD1. The germline V gene has CDR1 MNHNY and CDR2 SVGAGI (reference sequence). V was pared by 6 bases and J by 3 bases, with 3 bases of the junction left unmatched. The CDR3 runs to 13 residues. In nucleotides, the CDR3 is TGTGCCAGCAGGTCGGACAGGGACTATGGCTACACCTTC. Translated: CASRSDRDYGYTF.

There are many counts of this clonotype. This chain links TRBV7-9 with TRBJ1-2, with D possibly matching TRBD1 (5 bases). Looked up from germline, CDR1 is SEHNR and CDR2 is FQNEAQ (reference sequence). CDR3 size: 16 residues. Trimming took off 5 bases at V and 0 bases at J, with 16 bases between the two ends. The CDR3 here is CASSRLQDPTNYGYTF. The CDR3 DNA sequence: TGTGCCAGCAGCCGACTACAGGACCCGACTAACTATGGCTACACCTTC.

This clonotype was seen a few times. The chain carries TRBV7-6 and TRBJ2-2; D remains unclear. CDR1 and CDR2 (germline): SGHVS, FNYEAQ. Trimming cost V 1 base and J 0 bases, with 9 bases left between them. The length of the CDR3 is 16 residues. CDR3 in amino acids: CASSLGSVTNTGELFF. CDR3 coding DNA: TGTGCCAGCAGCTTAGGTTCCGTTACGAACACCGGGGAGCTGTTTTTT.

The gene calls are TRBV7-4 and TRBJ2-7; 9 nucleotides match TRBD1. Germline values: CDR1 SGHVT, CDR2 SQSDAQ. The CDR3 spans 15 residues. V trimming: 4 bases; J trimming: 4 bases; junction bases outside the gene matches: 8. The DNA of the CDR3 is TGTGCCAGCAGCTCCATGGGACAGGGAAGGTACGAGCAGTACTTC. Its protein is CASSSMGQGRYEQYF.

At least ten counts were recorded for this clonotype. V is TRBV6-5 and J is TRBJ2-7, with a tentative D call TRBD2 (5 bases). Trimming stripped 5 bases from V and 3 bases from J, with 17 bases between. This CDR3 is 15 amino acids long. The germline V gene has CDR1 MNHEY and CDR2 SVGAGI. Here the CDR3 reads CASSPTLEENYEQYV. The CDR3 coding sequence is TGTGCCAGCAGTCCTACTTTGGAGGAAAACTACGAGCAGTACGTC.

This sequence joins TRBV4-1 and TRBJ1-5; D call uncertain. V lost 1 base to trimming and J lost 7 bases, with 8 bases between them. The germline V gene encodes CDR1 MGHRA and CDR2 YSYEKL. CDR3 length equals 13 residues. CDR3 loop: CASSQVIKQPQHF. The DNA of the CDR3 is TGCGCCAGCAGCCAAGTAATAAAGCAGCCCCAGCATTTT.

This clonotype was found a few times. The V gene is TRBV12-3 or TRBV12-4, the J gene TRBJ2-4; D is possibly TRBD1 (6 bases). CDR3 length: 14 amino acids. V was clipped by 5 bases and J by 9 bases, with 17 bases between them. The CDR3 DNA reads TGTGCCAGCAGTACCTTCGGGCTAGGGGGCATTCAGTACTTC. Amino acid sequence: CASSTFGLGGIQYF.

The gene calls are TRBV6-5 and TRBJ2-2; D perhaps matches TRBD1 (6 bases). Trimming stripped 7 bases from V and 5 bases from J, with 14 bases between. This CDR3 is built from 14 residues. CDR1 MNHEY and CDR2 SVGAGI come from the germline V gene. CDR3 amino acids: CASTSRTGTGELFF. In nucleotides, the CDR3 is TGTGCCAGCACTAGTCGTACAGGGACCGGGGAGCTGTTTTTT.

This clonotype was seen repeatedly, ten times or more. The genes are TRBV7-8 and TRBJ1-5; D perhaps matches TRBD1 (6 bases). The CDR3 is 16 amino acids. Germline CDR1 and CDR2: SGHVS and FQNEAQ. V lost 0 bases to trimming and J lost 3 bases, with 12 bases between them. CDR3 coding DNA: TGTGCCAGCAGCTTAGCGCCTGGGGGCCTCAATCAGCCCCAGCATTTT. Encoded protein: CASSLAPGGLNQPQHF.

The chain uses TRBV15 and TRBJ1-3; perhaps TRBD1 as D (5 bases). The germline V gene has CDR1 LNHNV and CDR2 YYDKDF (reference sequence). Trimming took off 0 bases at V and 0 bases at J, with 9 bases between the two ends. CDR3 length equals 16 residues. CDR3 DNA: TGTGCCACCAGCAGAGATACTGGGACCTCTGGAAACACCATATATTTT. This gives the protein CATSRDTGTSGNTIYF. The full variable domain, rest sourced from reference TRBV15 and TRBJ1-3, is DAMVIQNPRYQVTQFGKPVTLSCSQTLNHNVMYWYQQKSSQAPKLLFHYYDKDFNNEADTPDNFQSRRPNTSFCFLDIRSPGLGDTAMYLCATSRDTGTSGNTIYFGEGSWLTVV.

V is TRBV19 and J is TRBJ1-5, with a possible D match to TRBD1 (5 bases). The V end was cut by 3 bases, the J end by 3 bases, with 12 bases between. CDR3 length equals 15 residues. Germline V gene data show CDR1 as LNHDA and CDR2 as SQIVND (reference sequence). CDR3 nucleotide sequence: TGTGCCAGTAGTATCACGGGGGTGGCCAATCAGCCCCAGCATTTT. Residues: CASSITGVANQPQHF.

This clonotype was counted between two and nine times. This chain uses TRBV6-2 or TRBV6-3 with TRBJ1-4; D is unclear. This CDR3 has 14 residues. Germline V gene lookup returns CDR1 MNHEY and CDR2 SVGEGT. V was pared by 7 bases and J by 8 bases, with 17 bases between. Here the CDR3 DNA reads TGTGCCAGCACCTACAGCGAATTGGACGAAAAACTGTTTTTT. Its protein is CASTYSELDEKLFF.

The chain carries TRBV5-4 and TRBJ1-5; 7 bases are shared with TRBD1. The V gene's germline CDR1 is SGHNT and CDR2 YYREEE (reference sequence). CDR3 length: 18 amino acids. V shed 3 bases and J 0 bases; nucleotides not matched to a gene: 12. For the CDR3, the DNA is TGTGCCAGCAGCTCGGAGGGCGGGGACAGCTATAGCAATCAGCCCCAGCATTTT. It encodes CASSSEGGDSYSNQPQHF.

This clonotype has a handful of counts. The genes are TRBV27 and TRBJ2-2, with D perhaps TRBD2 (6 bases). This CDR3 is 14 amino acids long. Trimming left V 10 bases short and J 3 bases short, with 15 bases between. Germline-derived CDR1 and CDR2 are MNHEY and SMNVEV (reference sequence). Written as DNA, the CDR3 is TGTGCCACCAGGAGGGGTCTGGACACCGGGGAGCTGTTTTTT. This codes for CATRRGLDTGELFF.

This chain links TRBV7-9 with TRBJ2-7; the D is unclear. Between the trimmed V and J ends, which lost 5 bases and 5 bases, there was a span of 10 bases. The CDR3 totals 12 residues. Germline lookup yields CDR1 SEHNR and CDR2 FQNEAQ (reference sequence). DNA of the CDR3: TGTGCCAGCAGCGCCCGTTTTGACGAGCAGTACTTC. This codes for CASSARFDEQYF.

CDR3 coding DNA: TGTGCCAGCAGTAAGCTTAGCGGGGTTAGCACAGATACGCAGTATTTT. It yields the protein CASSKLSGVSTDTQYF. The V gene is TRBV27, the J gene TRBJ2-3; 8 positions agree with TRBD2. CDR3 size: 16 residues. The germline V gene has CDR1 MNHEY and CDR2 SMNVEV (reference sequence). V dropped 5 bases and J dropped 0; count of bases not matched to a gene: 7.

Remarks on this clonotype: One junction end disagrees with the germline gene, perhaps due to a read error. CDR3 region: CVSSRLQPQHF. The DNA of the CDR3 is TGTGTCAGCAGTAGGTTACAGCCCCAGCATTTT. The chain recombines TRBV25-1 with TRBJ1-5, with D unresolved. The CDR3 has 11 amino acids. Germline CDR1 is MGHDK and CDR2 is SYGVNS.

The chain carries TRBV6-8 and TRBJ1-2; TRBD1 aligns across 9 bases. Germline V gives CDR1 MNHGY, CDR2 SAAAGT. The length of the CDR3 is 15 residues. V dropped 5 bases and J dropped 6; count of bases not matched to a gene: 10. CDR3 in DNA: TGTGCCAGCAGTCCCTCTGACAGGGGGAGGCATGGCTACACCTTC. This translates into CASSPSDRGRHGYTF.

Details on this clonotype: One junction end does not reproduce the germline sequence, and a read error may be involved. The chain uses TRBV12-3 or TRBV12-4 and TRBJ1-1; no clear D gene. This CDR3 spans 13 amino acids. CDR3 in DNA: TGTGCCAACAGTTTCGACCCGAACACTGAAGCTTTCTTT. This encodes CANSFDPNTEAFF.

This sequence joins TRBV4-3 and TRBJ2-1, with 10 bases that match TRBD1. The CDR3 length is 16 residues. Germline V gene lookup returns CDR1 LGHNA and CDR2 YSLEER. V trimming: 1 base; J trimming: 4 bases; junction bases outside the gene matches: 4. As DNA, the CDR3 is TGCGCCAGCAGCCAAGGTCTGGGACAGGGGTACAATGAGCAGTTCTTC. It encodes CASSQGLGQGYNEQFF.

Notes on this clonotype: Possible read error: a much larger clone is one base away. This chain uses TRBV28 with TRBJ1-1; TRBD1 agrees at 8 bases. The CDR3 has 15 residues. CDR1 and CDR2 (germline): MDHEN, SYDVKM. Germline trimming cut 10 bases from V and 5 bases from J; bases unmatched to any gene: 15. In DNA, the CDR3 is TGTGCCAACAGACTAACTATCAGGGGGCATACTGAAGCTTTCTTT. Translating it yields CANRLTIRGHTEAFF.

This clonotype was counted a few times. V is TRBV27 and J is TRBJ1-1; D remains unclear. The germline gives CDR1 MNHEY, CDR2 SMNVEV (reference sequence). Trimming left V 1 base short and J 3 bases short, with 6 bases between. CDR3 length: 13 residues. The CDR3 here is CASSLLGYTEAFF. The CDR3 DNA reads TGTGCCAGCAGTTTATTAGGGTACACTGAAGCTTTCTTT.

This clonotype was detected a few times. CDR3 in DNA: TGCGCCAGCAGTCAAACTAGCGTCCTGCCCAGTACTAGCACAGATACGCAGTATTTT. Translating gives CASSQTSVLPSTSTDTQYF. This chain uses TRBV4-3 with TRBJ2-3, with 7 bases fitting TRBD2. Trimming took 6 bases from V and 0 from J; bases not matched to a gene: 18. The CDR3 totals 19 residues. Germline V gene sequence: CDR1 LGHNA, CDR2 YSLEER.

The genes are TRBV11-3 and TRBJ2-5; TRBD2 aligns across 8 bases. The CDR3 has 15 residues. Germline values: CDR1 SGHNT, CDR2 YENEEA. V gave up 0 bases and J gave up 5 bases; unmatched junction bases: 5. CDR3: CASSLEAGERETQYF. The CDR3 region has the DNA TGTGCCAGCAGCTTAGAAGCGGGGGAAAGGGAGACCCAGTACTTC.

This clonotype was seen a handful of times. The chain combines TRBV7-6 with TRBJ2-7; TRBD1 or TRBD2 may be the D gene (5 bases each). The CDR3 contains 14 residues. Trimming removed 5 bases at V and 6 bases at J, with 17 bases between. Germline V gene data show CDR1 as SGHVS and CDR2 as FNYEAQ. CDR3 DNA: TGTGCCAGCAGCCTGGGACGTGGGCGGGCCGAGCAGTACTTC. Translation: CASSLGRGRAEQYF.

CDR3 nucleotides: TGTGCCAGCAGCTTAGTGTCCATCCCTTACGAGCAGTACTTC. Its translation: CASSLVSIPYEQYF. The chain links TRBV7-9 to TRBJ2-7; no clear D gene. Trimming left V 1 base short and J 4 bases short, with 11 bases between. The CDR3 extends over 14 amino acids. Germline-derived CDR1 and CDR2 are SEHNR and FQNEAQ (reference sequence).

The rearrangement joins TRBV27 to TRBJ2-7, with D possibly being TRBD2 (6 bases). Germline loops: CDR1 MNHEY, CDR2 SMNVEV (reference sequence). The CDR3 loop spans 13 amino acids. Trimming left V 2 bases short and J 4 bases short, with 9 bases between. Here the CDR3 reads CASSLLGGYEQYV. CDR3 nucleotide sequence: TGTGCCAGCAGTTTACTGGGGGGATACGAGCAGTACGTC.